This T cell receptor beta chain was observed in a study of T-cell memory formation after mild COVID-19. Points from the study as a whole: Later expanders leaned CD4+, whereas day 15 to 85 contracting clones were balanced CD4/CD8. Pre-infection memory showed some responding clones, and this suggested that cross-reactive memory joined.

Notes on this clonotype: The antigen is unknown.

UMIs and sample barcodes were carried by the TCR alpha and TCR beta cDNA libraries that 5'RACE produced using constant-segment primers. TCRdb re-analysed the 5' RACE reads in MiXCR, keeping a single row per CDR3 protein. The repertoire holds approximately 250,000 distinct CDR3 sequences, around 16% seen once, with approximately 23% in the top ten. There are 14 residues in the CDR3. Trimming left V 2 bases short and J 8 bases short, with 12 bases between. This clonotype was obtained from a man aged 18 to 29 who had mild COVID-19 (a few samples of this study predate the infection). Cell type and time point are not known. This chain connects TRBV12-3 or TRBV12-4 to TRBJ1-4; D is unclear. Input material: PBMCs or a T cell subset sorted from them (not recorded which). The CDR3 spells CASSLRDGGEKLFF. The CDR3 nucleotides read TGTGCCAGCAGTTTAAGAGATGGCGGAGAAAAACTGTTTTTT.